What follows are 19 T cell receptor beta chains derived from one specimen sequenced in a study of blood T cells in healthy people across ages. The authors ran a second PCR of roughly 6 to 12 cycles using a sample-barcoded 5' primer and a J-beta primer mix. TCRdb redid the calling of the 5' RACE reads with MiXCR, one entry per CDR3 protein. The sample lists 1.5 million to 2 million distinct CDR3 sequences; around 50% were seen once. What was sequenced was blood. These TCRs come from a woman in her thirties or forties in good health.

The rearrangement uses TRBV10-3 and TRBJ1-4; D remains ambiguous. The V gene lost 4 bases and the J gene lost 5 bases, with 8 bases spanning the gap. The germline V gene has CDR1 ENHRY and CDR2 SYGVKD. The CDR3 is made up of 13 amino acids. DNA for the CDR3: TGTGCCATCAGTGTACAGTTAAATGAAAAACTGTTTTTT. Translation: CAISVQLNEKLFF.

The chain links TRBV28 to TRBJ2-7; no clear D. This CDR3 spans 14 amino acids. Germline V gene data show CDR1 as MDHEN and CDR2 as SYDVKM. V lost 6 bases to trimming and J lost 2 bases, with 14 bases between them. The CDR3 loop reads CASSPSPGTYEQYF. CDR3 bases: TGTGCCAGCAGCCCATCCCCCGGCACCTACGAGCAGTACTTC.

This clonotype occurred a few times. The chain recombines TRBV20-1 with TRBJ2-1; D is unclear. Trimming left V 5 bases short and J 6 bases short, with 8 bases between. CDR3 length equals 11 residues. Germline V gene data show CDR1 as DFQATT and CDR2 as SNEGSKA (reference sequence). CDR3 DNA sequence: TGCAGTGCTCATTTGGTCAATGAGCAGTTCTTC. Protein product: CSAHLVNEQFF.

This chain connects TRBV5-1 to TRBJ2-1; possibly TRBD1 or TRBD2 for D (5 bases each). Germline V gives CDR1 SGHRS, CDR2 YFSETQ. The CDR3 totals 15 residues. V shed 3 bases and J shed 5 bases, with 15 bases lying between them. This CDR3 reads CASSWDGPGNNEQFF. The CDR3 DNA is TGCGCCAGCAGCTGGGACGGGCCGGGGAACAATGAGCAGTTCTTC.

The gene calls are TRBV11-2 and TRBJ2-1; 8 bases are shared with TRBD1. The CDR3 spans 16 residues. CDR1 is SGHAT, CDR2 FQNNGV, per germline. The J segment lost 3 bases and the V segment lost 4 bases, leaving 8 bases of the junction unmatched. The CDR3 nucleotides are TGTGCCAGCAGCTCGGCGGACAGGGAACTCTACAATGAGCAGTTCTTC. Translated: CASSSADRELYNEQFF.

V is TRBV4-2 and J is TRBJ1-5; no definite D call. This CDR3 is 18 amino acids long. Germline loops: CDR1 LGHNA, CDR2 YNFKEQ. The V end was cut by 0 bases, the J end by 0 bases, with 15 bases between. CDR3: CASSQDRMTDYSNQPQHF. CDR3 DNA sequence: TGTGCCAGCAGCCAAGATAGGATGACGGATTATAGCAATCAGCCCCAGCATTTT.

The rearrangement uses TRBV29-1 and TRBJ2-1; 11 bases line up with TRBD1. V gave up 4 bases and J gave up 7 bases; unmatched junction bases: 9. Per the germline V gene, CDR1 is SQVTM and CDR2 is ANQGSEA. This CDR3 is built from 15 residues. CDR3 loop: CSVALGQGAGNEQFF. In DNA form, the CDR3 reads TGCAGCGTTGCTCTCGGACAGGGGGCTGGAAATGAGCAGTTCTTC.

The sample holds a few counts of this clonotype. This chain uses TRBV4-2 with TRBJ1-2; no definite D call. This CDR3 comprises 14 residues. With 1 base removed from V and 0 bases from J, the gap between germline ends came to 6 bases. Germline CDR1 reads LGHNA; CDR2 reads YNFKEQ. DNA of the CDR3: TGTGCCAGCAGCCAAGCGGTAGCTAACTATGGCTACACCTTC. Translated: CASSQAVANYGYTF.

This CDR3 is CASSQDWEAGSYNEQFF. The CDR3 DNA reads as TGCGCCAGCAGCCAAGATTGGGAAGCGGGCTCCTACAATGAGCAGTTCTTC. The rearrangement uses TRBV4-1 and TRBJ2-1, with D maybe TRBD2 (6 bases). In germline, CDR1 is MGHRA, CDR2 YSYEKL. The CDR3 is 17 amino acids. Between the trimmed V and J ends, which lost 0 bases and 0 bases, there was a span of 12 bases.

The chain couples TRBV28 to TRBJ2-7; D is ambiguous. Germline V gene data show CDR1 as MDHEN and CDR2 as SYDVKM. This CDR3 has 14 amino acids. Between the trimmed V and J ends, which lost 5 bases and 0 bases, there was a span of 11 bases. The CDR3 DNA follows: TGTGCCAGCAGTCTCCAGGCGCCCTCCTACGAGCAGTACTTC. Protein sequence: CASSLQAPSYEQYF. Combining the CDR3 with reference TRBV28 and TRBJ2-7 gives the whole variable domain DVKVTQSSRYLVKRTGEKVFLECVQDMDHENMFWYRQDPGLGLRLIYFSYDVKMKEKGDIPEGYSVSREKKERFSLILESASTNQTSMYLCASSLQAPSYEQYFGPGTRLTVT.

CDR3 in amino acids: CASSPRTVDNQPQHF. CDR3 in DNA: TGTGCCAGCAGTCCCCGGACAGTTGACAATCAGCCCCAGCATTTT. The J gene is TRBJ1-5, the V gene TRBV6-5, with a weak D call TRBD1 (6 bases). This CDR3 spans 15 amino acids. Germline CDR1 is MNHEY and CDR2 is SVGAGI. The germline V and J ends were trimmed by 5 bases and 3 bases, with 14 bases remaining between them.

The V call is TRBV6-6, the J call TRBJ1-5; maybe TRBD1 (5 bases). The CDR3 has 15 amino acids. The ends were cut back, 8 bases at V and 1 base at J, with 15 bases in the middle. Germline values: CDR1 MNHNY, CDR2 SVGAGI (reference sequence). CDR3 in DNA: TGTGCCAGCGGGCTTACAGGCACGAGCAATCAGCCCCAGCATTTT. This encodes CASGLTGTSNQPQHF.

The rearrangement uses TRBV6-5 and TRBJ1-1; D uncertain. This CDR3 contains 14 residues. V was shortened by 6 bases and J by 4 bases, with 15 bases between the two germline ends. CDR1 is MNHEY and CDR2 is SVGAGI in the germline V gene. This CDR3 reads CASSFSGEGTEAFF. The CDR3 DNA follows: TGTGCCAGCAGCTTCAGCGGGGAAGGCACTGAAGCTTTCTTT.

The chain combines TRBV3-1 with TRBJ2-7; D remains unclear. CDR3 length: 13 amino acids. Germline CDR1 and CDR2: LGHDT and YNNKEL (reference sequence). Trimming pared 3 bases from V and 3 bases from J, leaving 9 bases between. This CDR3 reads CASSHKGRYEQYF. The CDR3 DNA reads TGTGCCAGCAGCCACAAAGGACGCTACGAGCAGTACTTC.

CDR3 nucleotides: TGTGCCAGCAGCGACTGGGACAGGGAAGCTTTCTTT. The encoded protein is CASSDWDREAFF. V and J are TRBV9 and TRBJ1-1; 8 bases agree with TRBD1. The trim removed 3 bases at V and 8 bases at J, leaving 3 bases unmatched. In germline, CDR1 is SGDLS, CDR2 YYNGEE. CDR3 length: 12 amino acids.

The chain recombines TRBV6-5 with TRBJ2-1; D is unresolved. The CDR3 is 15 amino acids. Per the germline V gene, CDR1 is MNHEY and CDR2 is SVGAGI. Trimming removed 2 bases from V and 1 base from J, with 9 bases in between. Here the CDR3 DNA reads TGTGCCAGCAGTTACGTCGGCAGGTCCTACAATGAGCAGTTCTTC. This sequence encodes CASSYVGRSYNEQFF.

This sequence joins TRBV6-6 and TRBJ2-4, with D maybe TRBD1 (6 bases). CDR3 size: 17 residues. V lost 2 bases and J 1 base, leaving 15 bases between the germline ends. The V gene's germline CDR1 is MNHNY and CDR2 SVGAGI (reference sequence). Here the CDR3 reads CASSYQGGVGAKNIQYF. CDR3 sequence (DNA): TGTGCCAGCAGTTACCAAGGGGGAGTGGGGGCCAAAAACATTCAGTACTTC.

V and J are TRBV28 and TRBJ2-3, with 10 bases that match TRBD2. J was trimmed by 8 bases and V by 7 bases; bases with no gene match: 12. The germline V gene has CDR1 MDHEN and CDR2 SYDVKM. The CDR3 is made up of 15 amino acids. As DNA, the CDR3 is TGTGCCAGCACCACGAGCGGGGGGGTTAAGGGTACGCAGTATTTT. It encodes CASTTSGGVKGTQYF.

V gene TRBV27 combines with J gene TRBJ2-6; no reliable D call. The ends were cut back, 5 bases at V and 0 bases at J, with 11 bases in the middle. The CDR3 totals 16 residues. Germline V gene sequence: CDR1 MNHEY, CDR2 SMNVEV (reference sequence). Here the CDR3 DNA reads TGTGCCAGCAGTCCCGCCCCCTCCTCTGGGGCCAACGTCCTGACTTTC. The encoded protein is CASSPAPSSGANVLTF.